The present T cell receptor beta chain was sequenced within a study of blood T cell repertoires in COVID-19. There are 13 residues in the CDR3. After removal of 7 bases from V and 2 bases from J, the junction contained 5 bases not matched to a gene. Germline lookup yields CDR1 MNHEY and CDR2 SVGAGI. The method was immunoSEQ multiplex PCR; TCRdb's version includes in-frame clones alone and lacks a portion of them. The sample has roughly 120,000 clones, more than 75% seen once. What was sequenced was peripheral blood. This TCR was recovered from a man between 65 and 79 years old with acute or convalescent COVID-19. The V and J genes are TRBV6-5 and TRBJ2-7; 7 bases match TRBD1. CDR3 nucleotides: TGTGCCAGCACCCCGGGACAGACCTACGAGCAGTACTTC. It translates to CASTPGQTYEQYF.